This TCR beta chain appears in the sequencing data of a study of control samples from healthy donors and cancer patients. Sequenced by immunoSEQ multiplex PCR; TCRdb stores in-frame clones only, minus some. The data hold just over 9,000 clones, with around nine tenths observed a single time. Germline V gene data show CDR1 as SGHAT and CDR2 as FQDESV (reference sequence). V was clipped by 2 bases and J by 2 bases; unmatched bases: 4. The CDR3 covers 15 residues. This TCR derives from a man aged 55 to 70 with colorectal cancer. The chain uses TRBV11-1 and TRBJ2-7, with 9 nucleotides matching TRBD2. Sequencing input: PBMCs. The CDR3 coding sequence is TGTGCCAGCAGCTTACCCCTAGCGGGAACCTACGAGCAGTACTTC. Residues: CASSLPLAGTYEQYF.